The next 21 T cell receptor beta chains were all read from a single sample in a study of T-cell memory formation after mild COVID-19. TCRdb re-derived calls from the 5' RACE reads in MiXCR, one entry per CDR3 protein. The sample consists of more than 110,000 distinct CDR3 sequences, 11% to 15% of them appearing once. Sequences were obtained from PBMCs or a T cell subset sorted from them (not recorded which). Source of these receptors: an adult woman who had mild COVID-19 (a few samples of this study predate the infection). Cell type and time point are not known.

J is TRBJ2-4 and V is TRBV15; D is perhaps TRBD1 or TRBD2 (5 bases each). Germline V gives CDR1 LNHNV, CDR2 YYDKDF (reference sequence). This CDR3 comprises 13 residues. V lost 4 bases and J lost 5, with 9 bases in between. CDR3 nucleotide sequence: TGTGCCACCAGCAACCGGGACGAAAACATTCAGTACTTC. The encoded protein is CATSNRDENIQYF.

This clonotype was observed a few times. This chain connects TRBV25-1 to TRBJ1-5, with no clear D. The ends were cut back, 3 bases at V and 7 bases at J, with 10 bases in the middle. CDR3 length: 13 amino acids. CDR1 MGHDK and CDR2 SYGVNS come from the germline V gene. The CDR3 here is CASSEGGWQPQHF. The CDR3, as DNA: TGTGCCAGCAGTGAGGGTGGTTGGCAGCCCCAGCATTTT.

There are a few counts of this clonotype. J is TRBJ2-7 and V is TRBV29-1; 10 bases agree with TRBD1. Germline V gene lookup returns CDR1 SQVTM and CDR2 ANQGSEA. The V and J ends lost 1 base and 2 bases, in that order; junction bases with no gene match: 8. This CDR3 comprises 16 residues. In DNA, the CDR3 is TGCAGCGTTGAAGGCCATCCCGGGACAGGGGCCTACGAGCAGTACTTC. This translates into CSVEGHPGTGAYEQYF.

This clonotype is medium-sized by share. Here the CDR3 reads CASSRTTGAEAFF. CDR3 nucleotides: TGTGCCAGCAGCCGCACAACAGGGGCTGAAGCTTTCTTT. V is TRBV5-5 and J is TRBJ1-1, with 7 positions matching TRBD1. After removal of 4 bases from V and 6 bases from J, the junction contained 6 bases not matched to a gene. From germline, CDR1 is SGHKS and CDR2 YYEKEE (reference sequence). This CDR3 spans 13 amino acids.

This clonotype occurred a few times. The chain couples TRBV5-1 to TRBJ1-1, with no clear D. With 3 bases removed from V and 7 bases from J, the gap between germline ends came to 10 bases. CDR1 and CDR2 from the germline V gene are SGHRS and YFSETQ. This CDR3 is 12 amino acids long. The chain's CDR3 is CASSSEGLEAFF. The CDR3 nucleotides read TGCGCCAGCAGCTCGGAGGGCCTTGAAGCTTTCTTT.

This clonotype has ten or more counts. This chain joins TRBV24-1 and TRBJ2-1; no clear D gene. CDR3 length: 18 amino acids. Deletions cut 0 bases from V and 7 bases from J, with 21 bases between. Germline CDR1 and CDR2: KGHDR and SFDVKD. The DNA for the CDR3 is TGTGCCACCAGTGATTTGAAGGGAAACAAATGGAATAGGAATGAGCAGTTCTTC. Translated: CATSDLKGNKWNRNEQFF.

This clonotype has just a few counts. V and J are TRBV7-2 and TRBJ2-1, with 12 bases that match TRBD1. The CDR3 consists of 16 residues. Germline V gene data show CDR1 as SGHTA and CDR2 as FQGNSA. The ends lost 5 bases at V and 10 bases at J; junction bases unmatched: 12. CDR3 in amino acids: CASSPEWGQGANEQFF. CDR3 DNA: TGTGCCAGCAGCCCGGAATGGGGACAGGGGGCAAACGAGCAGTTCTTC.

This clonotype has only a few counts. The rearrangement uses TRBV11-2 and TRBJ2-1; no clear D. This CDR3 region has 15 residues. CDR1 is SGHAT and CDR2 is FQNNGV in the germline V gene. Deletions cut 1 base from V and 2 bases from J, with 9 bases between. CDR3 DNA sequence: TGTGCCAGCAGCTTAGGCAGGCTCACCTACAATGAGCAGTTCTTC. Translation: CASSLGRLTYNEQFF.

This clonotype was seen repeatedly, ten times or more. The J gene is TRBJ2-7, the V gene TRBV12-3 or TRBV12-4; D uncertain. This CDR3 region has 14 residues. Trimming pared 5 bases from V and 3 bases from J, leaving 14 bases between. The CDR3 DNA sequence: TGTGCCAGCAGTCCCGACCACAGAATCTACGAGCAGTACTTC. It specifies CASSPDHRIYEQYF.

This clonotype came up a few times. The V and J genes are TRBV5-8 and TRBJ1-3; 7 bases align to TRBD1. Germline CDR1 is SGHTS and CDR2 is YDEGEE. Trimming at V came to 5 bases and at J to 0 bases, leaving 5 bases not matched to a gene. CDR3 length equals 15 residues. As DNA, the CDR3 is TGTGCCAGCAGTCGACAGGGCAGCTCTGGAAACACCATATATTTT. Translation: CASSRQGSSGNTIYF.

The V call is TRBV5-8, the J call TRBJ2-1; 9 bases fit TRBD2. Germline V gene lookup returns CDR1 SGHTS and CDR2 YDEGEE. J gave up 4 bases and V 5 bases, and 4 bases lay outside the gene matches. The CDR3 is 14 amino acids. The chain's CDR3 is CASRTSGTYNEQFF. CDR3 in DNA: TGTGCCAGCAGGACTAGCGGTACATACAATGAGCAGTTCTTC. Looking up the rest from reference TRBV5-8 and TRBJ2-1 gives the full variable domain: EAGVTQSPTHLIKTRGQQATLRCSPISGHTSVYWYQQALGLGLQFLLWYDEGEERNRGNFPPRFSGRQFPNYSSELNVNALELEDSALYLCASRTSGTYNEQFFGPGTRLTVL.

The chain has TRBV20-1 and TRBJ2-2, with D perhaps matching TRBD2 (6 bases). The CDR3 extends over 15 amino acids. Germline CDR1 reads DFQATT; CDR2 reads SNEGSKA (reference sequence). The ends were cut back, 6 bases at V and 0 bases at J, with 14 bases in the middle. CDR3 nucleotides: TGCAGTGCCCCAAGGGGCGGGACGAACACCGGGGAGCTGTTTTTT. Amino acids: CSAPRGGTNTGELFF.

CDR3 DNA: TGCAGCGTCGACATGGGGACTGAAGCTTTCTTT. Residues: CSVDMGTEAFF. This chain joins TRBV29-1 and TRBJ1-1; D gene ambiguous. This CDR3 contains 11 residues. The V and J ends lost 6 bases and 5 bases respectively, with 10 bases between them. Looked up from germline, CDR1 is SQVTM and CDR2 is ANQGSEA. Variable domain in full (rest from reference TRBV29-1 and TRBJ1-1): SAVISQKPSRDICQRGTSLTIQCQVDSQVTMMFWYRQQPGQSLTLIATANQGSEATYESGFVIDKFPISRPNLTFSTLTVSNMSPEDSSIYLCSVDMGTEAFFGQGTRLTVV.

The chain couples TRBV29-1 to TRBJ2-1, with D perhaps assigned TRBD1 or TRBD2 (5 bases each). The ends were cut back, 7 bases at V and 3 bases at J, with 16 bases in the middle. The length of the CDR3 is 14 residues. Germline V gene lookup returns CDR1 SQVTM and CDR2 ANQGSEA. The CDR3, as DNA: TGCAGCGCCCGAACCGGGACGGTCTACAATGAGCAGTTCTTC. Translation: CSARTGTVYNEQFF.

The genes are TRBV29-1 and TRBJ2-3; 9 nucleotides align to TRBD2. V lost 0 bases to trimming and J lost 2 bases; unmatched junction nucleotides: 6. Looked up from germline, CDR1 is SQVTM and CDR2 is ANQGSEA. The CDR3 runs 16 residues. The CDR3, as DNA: TGCAGCGTTGAAGACGAGCGGGGGGATGCCACAGATACGCAGTATTTT. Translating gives CSVEDERGDATDTQYF.

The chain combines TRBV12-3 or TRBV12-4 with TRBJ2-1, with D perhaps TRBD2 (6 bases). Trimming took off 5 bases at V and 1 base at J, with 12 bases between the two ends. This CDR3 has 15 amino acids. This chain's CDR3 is CASSILAASYNEQFF. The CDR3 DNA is TGTGCCAGCAGTATACTAGCCGCATCCTACAATGAGCAGTTCTTC.

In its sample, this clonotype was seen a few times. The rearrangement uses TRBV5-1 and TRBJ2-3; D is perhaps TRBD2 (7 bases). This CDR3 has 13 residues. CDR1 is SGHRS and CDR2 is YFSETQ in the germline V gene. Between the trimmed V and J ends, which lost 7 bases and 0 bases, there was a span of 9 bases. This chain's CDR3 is CASEGGSTDTQYF. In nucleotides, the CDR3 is TGCGCCAGCGAGGGGGGGAGCACAGATACGCAGTATTTT.

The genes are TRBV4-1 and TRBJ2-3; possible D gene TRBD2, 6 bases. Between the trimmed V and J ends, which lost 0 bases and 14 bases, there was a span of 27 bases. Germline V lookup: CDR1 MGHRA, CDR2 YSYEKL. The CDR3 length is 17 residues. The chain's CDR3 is CASSQEKNKSPGDSRYF. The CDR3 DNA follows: TGCGCCAGCAGCCAAGAAAAAAACAAGAGCCCGGGAGATTCACGGTATTTT.

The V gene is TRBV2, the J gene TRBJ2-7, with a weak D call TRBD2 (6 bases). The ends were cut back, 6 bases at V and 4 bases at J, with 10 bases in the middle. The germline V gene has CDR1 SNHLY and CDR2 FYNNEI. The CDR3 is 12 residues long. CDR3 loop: CASRRGDYEQYF. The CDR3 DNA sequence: TGTGCCAGCAGGCGGGGTGATTACGAGCAGTACTTC. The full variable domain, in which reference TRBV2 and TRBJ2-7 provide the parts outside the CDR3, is EPEVTQTPSHQVTQMGQEVILRCVPISNHLYFYWYRQILGQKVEFLVSFYNNEISEKSEIFDDQFSVERPDGSNFTLKIRSTKLEDSAMYFCASRRGDYEQYFGPGTRLTVT.

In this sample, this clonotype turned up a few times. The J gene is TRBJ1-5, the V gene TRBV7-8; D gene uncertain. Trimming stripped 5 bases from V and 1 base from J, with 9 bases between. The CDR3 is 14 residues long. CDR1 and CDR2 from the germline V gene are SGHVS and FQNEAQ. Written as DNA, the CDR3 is TGTGCCAGCAGCCCAGAAAGCAGCAATCAGCCCCAGCATTTT. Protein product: CASSPESSNQPQHF.

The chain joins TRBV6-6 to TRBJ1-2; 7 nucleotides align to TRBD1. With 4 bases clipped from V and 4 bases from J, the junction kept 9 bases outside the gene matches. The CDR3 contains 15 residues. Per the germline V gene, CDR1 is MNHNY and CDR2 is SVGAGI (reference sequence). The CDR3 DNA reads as TGTGCCAGCAGTTCCCCGGTAGGGGGCATCTATGGCTACACCTTC. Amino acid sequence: CASSSPVGGIYGYTF.